Listed below are T cell receptor beta chains from one sample, sequenced in a study of shared clonotypes between healthy human individuals. Repertoires were generated with immunoSEQ multiplex PCR, while TCRdb's copy carries only in-frame clones and drops some. Among about 490,000 clones listed, about 82% were seen once. The material sequenced was PBMCs. The source is a woman aged 40 to 50 in good health. Some clones in this sample may be carry-over from other donors' samples. Each CDR3 is given with its conserved first and last residue. Each record gives: clone size, V gene, D gene, J gene, CDR3 protein, CDR3 DNA. D genes are given only for firm matches. Clone size is not always given. Where it is, it says once, few, many or a class for expanded clones.

-	TRBV19	TRBD1	TRBJ1-4	CASSTAGTVNEKLFF	TGTGCCAGTAGTACCGCCGGGACAGTTAATGAAAAACTGTTTTTT
few	TRBV6-1	-	TRBJ2-3	CASSESELRGDTQYF	TGTGCCAGCAGTGAAAGTGAGCTGAGGGGAGATACGCAGTATTTT
-	TRBV5-8	-	TRBJ2-2	CASSPGRQTNTGELFF	TGTGCCAGCAGCCCCGGGCGGCAGACGAACACCGGGGAGCTGTTTTTT
once	TRBV7-2	-	TRBJ1-2	CASSLGHGVPYGYTF	TGTGCCAGCAGCTTAGGTCATGGAGTACCCTATGGCTACACCTTC
once	TRBV5-1	TRBD1	TRBJ2-4	CASSLQGAENIQYF	TGCGCCAGCAGCCTTCAGGGGGCGGAAAACATTCAGTACTTC
-	TRBV4-3	-	TRBJ2-2	CASSQASGTGELFF	TGCGCCAGCAGCCAAGCAAGCGGCACCGGGGAGCTGTTTTTT
-	TRBV28	TRBD1	TRBJ1-5	CASTPGQGSQPQHF	TGTGCCAGCACCCCGGGACAGGGTAGTCAGCCCCAGCATTTT
-	TRBV28	TRBD1	TRBJ1-2	CASSLTGVYGYTF	TGTGCCAGCAGTCTCACAGGGGTCTATGGCTACACCTTC
-	TRBV28	TRBD1	TRBJ1-5	CASYPTGGGNQPQHF	TGTGCCAGCTACCCGACAGGGGGCGGCAATCAGCCCCAGCATTTT
-	TRBV6-1	-	TRBJ2-7	CASSVGGRTYEQYF	TGTGCCAGCAGTGTTGGTGGAAGAACCTACGAGCAGTACTTC
few	TRBV9	-	TRBJ1-2	CASSGEGWGYTF	TGTGCCAGCAGCGGAGAAGGGTGGGGCTACACCTTC
few	TRBV30	-	TRBJ1-1	CAWSLTNTEAFF	TGTGCCTGGAGTTTAACGAACACTGAAGCTTTCTTT
once	TRBV29-1	TRBD1	TRBJ2-2	CSVDRVGTGELFF	TGCAGCGTAGACAGGGTGGGCACCGGGGAGCTGTTTTTT
-	TRBV6-1	-	TRBJ2-7	CASSLRTDSYEQYF	TGTGCCAGCAGCCTAAGAACAGACTCCTACGAGCAGTACTTC
once	TRBV4-3	-	TRBJ2-3	CASSQVLSDTQYF	TGCGCCAGCAGCCAGGTCTTATCAGATACGCAGTATTTT
-	TRBV7-6	TRBD2	TRBJ2-3	CASSPGTSGLVVDTQYF	TGTGCCAGCAGCCCGGGGACTAGCGGGTTGGTGGTGGATACGCAGTATTTT
once	TRBV28	TRBD2	TRBJ2-7	CASSLWGLPYEQYF	TGTGCCAGCAGTTTATGGGGACTACCCTACGAGCAGTACTTC
-	TRBV7-2	-	TRBJ2-2	CASSPFAGAGTGELFF	TGTGCCAGCAGCCCCTTTGCGGGGGCAGGGACCGGGGAGCTGTTTTTT
-	TRBV10-3	-	TRBJ2-1	CAISDTDQGLPYNEQFF	TGTGCCATCAGTGACACCGACCAGGGACTTCCCTACAATGAGCAGTTCTTC
-	TRBV5-3	-	TRBJ2-1	CASSPSGTYNEQFF	TGTGCCAGCAGCCCTTCCGGCACCTACAATGAGCAGTTCTTC
-	TRBV18	-	TRBJ2-7	CASSPRGSQTYEQYF	TGTGCCAGCTCACCAAGGGGGAGCCAAACCTACGAGCAGTACTTC
-	TRBV5-8	-	TRBJ1-1	CASSFGHSNTEAFF	TGTGCCAGCAGCTTCGGACATTCGAACACTGAAGCTTTCTTT
few	TRBV7-8	-	TRBJ1-5	CASSLAAGYSNQPQHF	TGTGCCAGCAGCTTAGCGGCAGGGTACAGCAATCAGCCCCAGCATTTT
few	TRBV6-5	-	TRBJ1-2	CASSLRPTSGYTF	TGTGCCAGCAGTTTACGTCCTACCTCGGGCTACACCTTC
-	TRBV2	-	TRBJ2-1	CASSGTSYNEQFF	TGTGCCAGCAGCGGGACAAGCTACAATGAGCAGTTCTTC
-	TRBV5-6	-	TRBJ2-5	CASSLAVGEGLEETQYF	TGTGCCAGCAGCTTGGCCGTGGGAGAGGGGCTTGAAGAGACCCAGTACTTC
-	TRBV7-3	-	TRBJ2-1	CASSLTGGYNEQFF	TGTGCCAGCAGCTTAACCGGAGGCTACAATGAGCAGTTCTTC
-	TRBV4-1	TRBD2	TRBJ2-5	CASSQAADGAGGRVETQYF	TGCGCCAGCAGCCAAGCGGCAGATGGGGCGGGAGGGCGTGTGGAGACCCAGTACTTC
once	TRBV7-9	TRBD1	TRBJ1-1	CASQTGGVNTEAFF	TGTGCCAGCCAAACAGGGGGCGTGAACACTGAAGCTTTCTTT
-	TRBV11-2	TRBD2	TRBJ2-5	CASSRYTSSGTETQYF	TGTGCCAGCAGCCGATACACGTCTAGCGGTACGGAGACCCAGTACTTC
-	TRBV6-4	-	TRBJ2-1	CASKLEASYNEQFF	TGTGCCAGCAAACTAGAAGCCTCCTACAATGAGCAGTTCTTC
-	TRBV27	TRBD1	TRBJ2-1	CASHRQGWVNEQFF	TGTGCCAGCCACCGACAGGGTTGGGTCAATGAGCAGTTCTTC
-	TRBV4-2	TRBD2	TRBJ2-5	CASSQEERGQETQYF	TGTGCCAGCAGCCAAGAAGAGCGGGGCCAAGAGACCCAGTACTTC
-	TRBV5-1	-	TRBJ2-5	CASSLLPGEETQYF	TGCGCCAGCAGCTTGCTGCCAGGAGAAGAGACCCAGTACTTC
-	TRBV4-3	-	TRBJ2-7	CASSQEVGGYEQYF	TGCGCCAGCAGCCAAGAGGTCGGAGGCTACGAGCAGTACTTC
-	TRBV15	TRBD1	TRBJ1-2	CATSRVGGGGFYGYTF	TGTGCCACCAGCAGAGTAGGAGGGGGCGGTTTCTATGGCTACACCTTC
few	TRBV6-1	TRBD2	TRBJ2-7	CASSEVAGASSYEQYF	TGTGCCAGCAGTGAGGTAGCGGGTGCCAGCTCCTACGAGCAGTACTTC
-	TRBV5-6	-	TRBJ2-2	CASSSVPTGELFF	TGTGCCAGCAGCTCCGTACCTACCGGGGAGCTGTTTTTT
-	TRBV5-4	-	TRBJ2-1	CASSPGRTSYNEQFF	TGTGCCAGCAGCCCGGGGCGTACCTCCTACAATGAGCAGTTCTTC
-	TRBV6-1	-	TRBJ1-5	CASGFGTGQPQHF	TGTGCCAGCGGTTTTGGGACGGGACAGCCCCAGCATTTT
-	TRBV5-1	TRBD1	TRBJ2-7	CASSPEGGPSYEQYF	TGCGCCAGCAGCCCGGAAGGGGGCCCCAGCTACGAGCAGTACTTC
few	TRBV7-9	-	TRBJ1-6	CASSLGSGANSPLHF	TGTGCCAGCAGCTTAGGCTCGGGGGCCAATTCACCCCTCCACTTT
-	TRBV1	-	TRBJ2-5	CTSTPSTRLETQYF	TGCACCAGCACCCCCTCGACTAGGTTGGAGACCCAGTACTTC
-	TRBV5-4	TRBD1	TRBJ1-4	CASSAGGQGVGEKLFF	TGTGCCAGCAGCGCTGGTGGACAGGGTGTCGGTGAAAAACTGTTTTTT
-	TRBV30	-	TRBJ2-2	CAWRRGARTGELSF	TGTGCCTGGAGGAGGGGGGCGCGAACCGGGGAGCTGTCTTTT
-	TRBV7-2	TRBD1	TRBJ1-5	CASSLAGGRGSIGNQPQHF	TGTGCCAGCAGCTTAGCGGGGGGCAGGGGGTCTATAGGCAATCAGCCCCAGCATTTT
-	TRBV23-1	TRBD2	TRBJ2-7	CASSQHEIAGSYEQYF	TGCGCCAGCAGTCAACACGAGATAGCGGGCTCCTACGAGCAGTACTTC
-	TRBV19	-	TRBJ2-3	CASSSGPSQYF	TGTGCCAGTAGTTCGGGGCCCTCGCAGTATTTT
-	TRBV7-6	TRBD2	TRBJ2-5	CASSPGLDRETQYF	TGTGCCAGCAGCCCGGGACTAGATAGAGAGACCCAGTACTTC
-	TRBV20-1	-	TRBJ2-7	CSAYGGSEQYF	TGCAGTGCTTATGGGGGCAGCGAGCAGTACTTC
-	TRBV28	TRBD2	TRBJ2-7	CASSTRLATPYEQYF	TGTGCCAGCAGTACCCGACTAGCGACACCCTACGAGCAGTACTTC
-	TRBV4-1	-	TRBJ1-1	CASSQRAANTEAFF	TGCGCCAGCAGCCAAAGGGCCGCGAACACTGAAGCTTTCTTT